The TCR beta chain under discussion was sequenced for a study of Ad26.COV2.S vaccination and SARS-CoV-2 variants. The wider study: The trial was COV1001 and the donor's arm was Ad26.COV2.S. Participants got Ad26.COV2.S intramuscularly, once or twice 56 days apart.

Regarding this clone: The antigen is unknown.

Sequenced by immunoSEQ multiplex PCR; TCRdb stores in-frame clones only, minus some. The sample has under 600,000 clones, roughly 87% seen once; the top ten hold 1.7%. This CDR3 contains 12 residues. CDR1 and CDR2 from the germline V gene are SNHLY and FYNNEI. The V gene lost 11 bases and the J gene lost 4 bases, with 12 bases spanning the gap. Whole-study results and caveats: Reportedly, after vaccination the spike-specific CD8+ and CD4+ T cell responses displayed substantial breadth.

Sample treatment: some 20 received Ad26.COV2.S at low or high dose, single or two shots; a few received placebo; per-sample allocation not given. Sampling happened 63 days after the first vaccine or placebo injection. J is TRBJ1-3 and V is TRBV2, with D possibly being TRBD1 (5 bases). The sequences come from peripheral blood, collected in a trial of Ad26.COV2.S vaccine versus placebo. The TCR sequence derives from a person aged 18-65 years who received the Ad26.COV2.S COVID-19 vaccine or a placebo. In DNA, the CDR3 is TGTGCCCACGGGACCCCAGGAAACACCATATATTTT. It translates to CAHGTPGNTIYF.